A selection of T cell receptor beta chains follows, all from one sample in a study of shared clonotypes between healthy human individuals. The protocol was immunoSEQ multiplex PCR, while the TCRdb copy is restricted to in-frame clones and leaves out a portion. The sample comprises approximately 2,000,000 clones, about 93% of which are singletons, and over 1.5% rests with the top ten. The sample consisted of naive CD8+ T cells from PBMCs. The origin of the receptors is a man between 18 and 35 years old in good health. Some clones in this sample may be carry-over from other donors' samples. Both conserved end residues are part of each CDR3. D genes are given only for firm matches. Where a row states a size, it is once, few, many or the class of an expanded clone; other rows omit it.

j_gene	v_gene	d_gene	abundance	CDR3aa	CDR3nt
TRBJ2-1	TRBV7-9	-	-	CAAQGSSYNEQFF	TGTGCCGCCCAGGGGAGCTCCTACAATGAGCAGTTCTTC
TRBJ2-1	TRBV11-1	-	-	CASSSEGNEQFF	TGTGCCAGCAGCTCAGAGGGCAATGAGCAGTTCTTC
TRBJ2-3	TRBV9	-	-	CASSVLSGSTDTQYF	TGTGCCAGCAGCGTACTCTCAGGCAGCACAGATACGCAGTATTTT
TRBJ2-2	TRBV2	TRBD2	-	CASSEALAGGTGELFF	TGTGCCAGCAGTGAAGCCCTAGCGGGAGGAACCGGGGAGCTGTTTTTT
TRBJ2-3	TRBV11-2	TRBD2	-	CASRTRSGRGADTQYF	TGTGCCAGCAGAACCCGTAGCGGGAGAGGGGCAGATACGCAGTATTTT
TRBJ2-1	TRBV15	-	-	CATSKSGSYNEQFF	TGTGCCACCAGCAAGTCAGGCTCCTACAATGAGCAGTTCTTC
TRBJ2-1	TRBV7-9	TRBD2	-	CASTRGLAATNEQFF	TGTGCCAGCACCAGGGGACTAGCGGCGACCAATGAGCAGTTCTTC
TRBJ2-2	TRBV12-5	-	-	CASGEHQGQHTGELFF	TGTGCTAGTGGTGAACATCAGGGTCAACACACCGGGGAGCTGTTTTTT
TRBJ2-7	TRBV6-1	-	-	CASSEFWSYEQYF	TGTGCCAGCAGTGAATTTTGGTCCTACGAGCAGTACTTC
TRBJ2-3	TRBV6-4	-	-	CASSPSGDSTDTQYF	TGTGCCAGTAGCCCCTCAGGGGATAGCACAGATACGCAGTATTTT
TRBJ2-3	TRBV5-5	-	-	CASSSGTVSGDTQYF	TGTGCCAGCAGCTCCGGGACGGTATCCGGGGATACGCAGTATTTT
TRBJ2-1	TRBV13	-	-	CASSFGVQPNEQFF	TGTGCCAGCAGCTTTGGAGTCCAGCCTAATGAGCAGTTCTTC
TRBJ2-7	TRBV19	TRBD2	-	CATTGTSGSLYEQYF	TGTGCCACCACCGGGACTAGCGGGAGTCTCTACGAGCAGTACTTC
TRBJ1-3	TRBV19	-	-	CASSTFGGYSGNTIYF	TGTGCCAGTAGTACCTTCGGGGGCTACTCTGGAAACACCATATATTTT
TRBJ2-3	TRBV4-2	TRBD2	once	CASSQDMLAGLTDTQYF	TGTGCCAGCAGCCAAGATATGCTAGCGGGCCTCACAGATACGCAGTATTTT
TRBJ2-7	TRBV10-3	TRBD1	-	CAIRTGTATHEQYF	TGTGCCATCAGGACCGGGACAGCCACACACGAGCAGTACTTC
TRBJ2-3	TRBV9	-	-	CASSVEWRATSTDTQYF	TGTGCCAGCAGCGTAGAATGGCGGGCAACTAGCACAGATACGCAGTATTTT
TRBJ1-5	TRBV6-4	-	-	CASSDWDIPNQPQHF	TGTGCCAGCAGTGACTGGGACATTCCCAATCAGCCCCAGCATTTT
TRBJ1-1	TRBV6-5	-	-	CASSTGTPNTEAFF	TGTGCCAGCAGTACCGGGACACCGAACACTGAAGCTTTCTTT
TRBJ2-5	TRBV27	-	-	CASRPWQQSPAQYF	TGTGCCAGCAGGCCGTGGCAGCAGAGTCCGGCCCAGTACTTC
TRBJ2-3	TRBV1	-	-	CTSSYLREVDTQYF	TGCACCAGCAGCTATCTGCGGGAGGTAGATACGCAGTATTTT
TRBJ1-2	TRBV28	-	-	CASSTGTPKNYLYGYTF	TGTGCCAGCAGTACTGGGACACCCAAGAACTACCTTTATGGCTACACCTTC
TRBJ2-2	TRBV7-9	-	once	CASSPTAATSNTGELFF	TGTGCCAGCAGCCCAACCGCCGCAACTTCGAACACCGGGGAGCTGTTTTTT
TRBJ1-2	TRBV5-3	TRBD1	-	CARSSRTGFGGYTF	TGTGCCAGAAGCTCTCGGACAGGGTTCGGTGGCTACACCTTC
TRBJ1-1	TRBV29-1	-	few	CSVVKGNTEAFF	TGCAGCGTTGTAAAGGGGAACACTGAAGCTTTCTTT
TRBJ1-2	TRBV6-1	-	-	CASSERQALLYGYTF	TGTGCCAGCAGTGAGCGTCAGGCCTTACTCTATGGCTACACCTTC